One sample yielded the 23 T cell receptor beta chains listed below, sequenced in a study of blood T cell repertoires in COVID-19. Profiling relied on immunoSEQ multiplex PCR, and the TCRdb table lists in-frame clones only, not all of them. The sample consists of 180,000 or so clones, around 85% of them appearing once. Sequences were obtained from peripheral blood. The receptors shown here come from a man in his fifties or sixties with acute or convalescent COVID-19.

The chain has TRBV4-3 and TRBJ1-2; D is perhaps TRBD1 (6 bases). In germline, CDR1 is LGHNA, CDR2 YSLEER. The CDR3 extends over 14 amino acids. Trimming shortened V by 4 bases and J by 1 base, and 10 bases separated the two germline ends. The CDR3 nucleotides are TGCGCCAGCAGCCCGATACAGGGTAACTATGGCTACACCTTC. Translated: CASSPIQGNYGYTF.

The V call is TRBV6-5, the J call TRBJ2-2, with a possible D match to TRBD1 (6 bases). Trimming cost V 4 bases and J 2 bases, with 14 bases left between them. Germline V gene lookup returns CDR1 MNHEY and CDR2 SVGAGI. The CDR3 is made up of 16 amino acids. The CDR3 protein is CASSSTGPSNTGELFF. CDR3 coding DNA: TGTGCCAGCAGTTCGACAGGCCCGTCAAACACCGGGGAGCTGTTTTTT.

The V gene is TRBV10-3, the J gene TRBJ1-1, with D unresolved. CDR3 size: 13 residues. Germline V gene data show CDR1 as ENHRY and CDR2 as SYGVKD. The ends were cut back, 7 bases at V and 4 bases at J, with 13 bases in the middle. This CDR3 reads CAIMPQSSTEAFF. The CDR3 coding sequence is TGTGCCATCATGCCCCAATCTAGCACTGAAGCTTTCTTT.

The chain carries TRBV9 and TRBJ2-2; weak D call: TRBD1 (6 bases). Trimming stripped 0 bases from V and 6 bases from J, with 15 bases between. The CDR3 covers 16 residues. Looked up from germline, CDR1 is SGDLS and CDR2 is YYNGEE. The CDR3 protein is CASSVAGQGNPGELFF. Written as DNA, the CDR3 is TGTGCCAGCAGCGTAGCTGGTCAGGGGAATCCCGGGGAGCTGTTTTTT.

The chain is built from TRBV24-1 and TRBJ2-7; 12 nucleotides match TRBD1. The ends lost 4 bases at V and 5 bases at J; junction bases unmatched: 5. Germline CDR1 and CDR2: KGHDR and SFDVKD. The CDR3 runs 15 residues. This CDR3 reads CATSDPGQGAHEQYF. DNA for the CDR3: TGTGCCACCAGTGACCCGGGACAGGGGGCCCACGAGCAGTACTTC.

The CDR3 DNA reads as TGTGCCACCAGTGAGGGGAGGGGCGGTGAGCAGTTCTTC. It codes for CATSEGRGGEQFF. The chain uses TRBV24-1 and TRBJ2-1; 7 nucleotides align to TRBD2. Unmatched junction bases numbered 5, after V lost 4 bases and J lost 9 bases. The CDR3 extends over 13 amino acids. Germline CDR1 is KGHDR and CDR2 is SFDVKD.

This chain uses TRBV11-2 with TRBJ2-1; D is unresolved. Germline assignment: CDR1 SGHAT and CDR2 FQNNGV. V was clipped by 1 base and J by 9 bases, with 10 bases between them. The CDR3 is made up of 13 amino acids. CDR3 in DNA: TGTGCCAGCAGCTTAGCGTATAGCAGTGAGCAGTTCTTC. Its translation: CASSLAYSSEQFF.

The genes are TRBV3-1 (or the pseudogene TRBV3-2) and TRBJ2-7; 8 bases map to TRBD1. Per the germline V gene, CDR1 is LGHDT and CDR2 is YNNKEL (reference sequence). V was pared by 0 bases and J by 5 bases, with 3 bases of the junction left unmatched. The CDR3 covers 14 residues. In DNA form, the CDR3 reads TGTGCCAGCAGCCAAGACAGGGGGCAAAACGAGCAGTACTTC. It yields the protein CASSQDRGQNEQYF.

The chain links TRBV28 to TRBJ1-5, with 8 positions matching TRBD1. The germline V gene encodes CDR1 MDHEN and CDR2 SYDVKM. The CDR3 is 15 amino acids. J lost 4 bases, V lost 8 bases, and 10 bases had no gene match. The CDR3 nucleotides read TGTGCCAGCCGACCACAGGGGGAGCGGAATCAGCCCCAGCATTTT. Amino acids: CASRPQGERNQPQHF.

The chain employs TRBV5-5 and TRBJ1-6; TRBD1 agrees at 7 bases. Unmatched junction bases numbered 4, after V lost 5 bases and J lost 8 bases. The CDR3 totals 13 residues. Germline lookup yields CDR1 SGHKS and CDR2 YYEKEE (reference sequence). CDR3 coding DNA: TGTGCCAGCAGAAGGGACAGAGATTCACCCCTCCACTTT. It encodes CASRRDRDSPLHF. Complete variable domain (other parts from reference TRBV5-5 and TRBJ1-6): DAGVTQSPTHLIKTRGQQVTLRCSPISGHKSVSWYQQVLGQGPQFIFQYYEKEERGRGNFPDRFSARQFPNYSSELNVNALLLGDSALYLCASRRDRDSPLHFGNGTRLTVT.

The rearrangement joins TRBV28 to TRBJ1-5; D is uncertain. CDR1 is MDHEN, CDR2 SYDVKM, per germline. Deletions cut 2 bases from V and 9 bases from J, with 8 bases between. This CDR3 comprises 12 residues. In DNA, the CDR3 is TGTGCCAGCAGTTTAGTGGGAGGGCCCCAGCATTTT. The encoded protein is CASSLVGGPQHF.

The chain recombines TRBV5-8 with TRBJ2-3, with D possibly TRBD2 on 5 matching bases. The V end lost 2 bases, the J end lost 4 bases, and 11 bases lay between the germline ends. The CDR3 consists of 14 residues. Per germline, CDR1 SGHTS and CDR2 YDEGEE. The CDR3: CASSFSGSPDTQYF. CDR3 coding DNA: TGTGCCAGCAGCTTCAGTGGGAGCCCAGATACGCAGTATTTT.

V usage is TRBV5-6 and J usage is TRBJ2-1; 7 nucleotides agree with TRBD2. CDR3 length: 17 residues. V lost 3 bases and J lost 3; bases outside the gene matches: 12. The germline CDR1 and CDR2 sequences are SGHDT and YYEEEE. The CDR3 DNA reads as TGTGCCAGCAGCTCGAGGGGCCTAGCGGAACTCTACAATGAGCAGTTCTTC. This gives the protein CASSSRGLAELYNEQFF. Full variable domain (missing parts from reference TRBV5-6 and TRBJ2-1): DAGVTQSPTHLIKTRGQQVTLRCSPKSGHDTVSWYQQALGQGPQFIFQYYEEEERQRGNFPDRFSGHQFPNYSSELNVNALLLGDSALYLCASSSRGLAELYNEQFFGPGTRLTVL.

This clone showed up just once. The genes are TRBV5-4 and TRBJ1-4; 8 bases align to TRBD1. Germline CDR1 reads SGHNT; CDR2 reads YYREEE (reference sequence). The CDR3 contains 13 residues. V shed 0 bases and J 10 bases; nucleotides not matched to a gene: 2. CDR3 bases: TGTGCCAGCAGCTTGGAAACAGGGGGAAAACTGTTTTTT. As protein: CASSLETGGKLFF.

This chain uses TRBV11-3 with TRBJ2-1, with 8 bases lining up with TRBD2. Germline CDR1 reads SGHNT; CDR2 reads YENEEA. After removal of 8 bases from V and 7 bases from J, the junction contained 7 bases not matched to a gene. The CDR3 runs to 13 residues. DNA of the CDR3: TGTGCCAGCGAGGGCGGGAGGAGGAATGAGCAGTTCTTC. Amino acids: CASEGGRRNEQFF.

The V call is TRBV3-1 (or the pseudogene TRBV3-2), the J call TRBJ1-1; D unresolved. Germline V gene lookup returns CDR1 LGHDT and CDR2 YNNKEL (reference sequence). Between the trimmed V and J ends, which lost 0 bases and 9 bases, there was a span of 5 bases. The CDR3 is made up of 11 amino acids. In DNA, the CDR3 is TGTGCCAGCAGCCAAGACGTAAAAGCTTTCTTT. Protein: CASSQDVKAFF.

The V gene is TRBV28, the J gene TRBJ2-2; 10 positions agree with TRBD1. The CDR3 has 13 residues. The germline gives CDR1 MDHEN, CDR2 SYDVKM. V gave up 6 bases and J gave up 7 bases; unmatched junction bases: 2. The CDR3 nucleotides are TGTGCCAGCAGAGGGACAGGGGACGGGGAGCTGTTTTTT. It encodes CASRGTGDGELFF. The entire variable domain, with the rest obtained from reference TRBV28 and TRBJ2-2, is as follows: DVKVTQSSRYLVKRTGEKVFLECVQDMDHENMFWYRQDPGLGLRLIYFSYDVKMKEKGDIPEGYSVSREKKERFSLILESASTNQTSMYLCASRGTGDGELFFGEGSRLTVL.

The rearrangement uses TRBV6-2 or TRBV6-3 and TRBJ2-7, with TRBD2 matching over 8 bases. The germline gives CDR1 MNHEY, CDR2 SVGEGT. J lost 5 bases, V lost 4 bases, and 7 bases had no gene match. The length of the CDR3 is 14 residues. The CDR3 coding sequence is TGTGCCAGCAGTTTCTCCGGGACTAGTAACGAGCAGTACTTC. This sequence encodes CASSFSGTSNEQYF.

This clone was seen a few times. V usage is TRBV28 and J usage is TRBJ2-2; 9 bases match TRBD2. Germline-derived CDR1 and CDR2 are MDHEN and SYDVKM. The J segment lost 4 bases and the V segment lost 10 bases, leaving 10 bases of the junction unmatched. The CDR3 is 15 residues long. CDR3 coding DNA: TGTGCCACCCGAGCGGGAGGTGCGGCCACCGGGGAGCTGTTTTTT. Translation gives CATRAGGAATGELFF.

The chain links TRBV5-6 to TRBJ1-2; 8 nucleotides match TRBD1. Germline loops: CDR1 SGHDT, CDR2 YYEEEE. The J segment lost 1 base and the V segment lost 4 bases, leaving 6 bases of the junction unmatched. CDR3 size: 15 residues. The CDR3 DNA reads TGTGCCAGCAGCCTCTCGGACAGGGATAACTATGGCTACACCTTC. It translates to CASSLSDRDNYGYTF.

The V gene is TRBV27, the J gene TRBJ1-6; the D gene is possibly TRBD1 (6 bases). Trimming cost V 5 bases and J 3 bases, with 14 bases left between them. There are 16 residues in the CDR3. Germline loops: CDR1 MNHEY, CDR2 SMNVEV (reference sequence). CDR3 sequence: CASSTRGLDYNSPLHF. The CDR3 DNA follows: TGTGCCAGCAGTACGCGGGGGCTAGACTATAATTCACCCCTCCACTTT.

The chain recombines TRBV3-1 (or the pseudogene TRBV3-2) with TRBJ2-3, with D tentatively TRBD2 (6 bases). This CDR3 has 19 amino acids. Trimming stripped 0 bases from V and 0 bases from J, with 19 bases between. Germline CDR1 is LGHDT and CDR2 is YNNKEL (reference sequence). CDR3 loop: CASSQEPPGNLASTDTQYF. CDR3 nucleotides: TGTGCCAGCAGCCAAGAGCCCCCGGGGAATCTAGCGAGCACAGATACGCAGTATTTT.

The CDR3 DNA follows: TGCGCCAGCAGCTTAACTAGTACCCGCACAGATACGCAGTATTTT. Its protein is CASSLTSTRTDTQYF. V usage is TRBV5-1 and J usage is TRBJ2-3, with D possibly being TRBD2 (5 bases). V dropped 2 bases and J dropped 1 base, with 11 bases sitting between them. The CDR3 has 15 amino acids. Germline V CDR1 and CDR2: SGHRS, YFSETQ. Looking up the rest from reference TRBV5-1 and TRBJ2-3 gives the full variable domain: KAGVTQTPRYLIKTRGQQVTLSCSPISGHRSVSWYQQTPGQGLQFLFEYFSETQRNKGNFPGRFSGRQFSNSRSEMNVSTLELGDSALYLCASSLTSTRTDTQYFGPGTRLTVL.